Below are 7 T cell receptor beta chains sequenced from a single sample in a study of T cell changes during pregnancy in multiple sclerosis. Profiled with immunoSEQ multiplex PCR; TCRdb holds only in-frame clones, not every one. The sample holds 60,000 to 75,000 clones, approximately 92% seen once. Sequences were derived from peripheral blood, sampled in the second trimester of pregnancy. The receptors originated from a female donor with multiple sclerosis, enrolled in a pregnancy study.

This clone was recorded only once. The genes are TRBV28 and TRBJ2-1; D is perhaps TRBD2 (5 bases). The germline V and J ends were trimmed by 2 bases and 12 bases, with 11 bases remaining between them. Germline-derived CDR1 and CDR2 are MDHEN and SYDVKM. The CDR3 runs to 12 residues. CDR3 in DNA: TGTGCCAGCAGTTTACTCACTAGTGGGCAGTTCTTC. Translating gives CASSLLTSGQFF.

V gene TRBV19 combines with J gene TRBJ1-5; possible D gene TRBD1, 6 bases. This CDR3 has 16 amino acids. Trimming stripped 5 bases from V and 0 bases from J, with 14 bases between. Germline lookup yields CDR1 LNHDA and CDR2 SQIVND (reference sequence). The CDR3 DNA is TGTGCCAGTAGTGATTCAGGGGCTTATAGCAATCAGCCCCAGCATTTT. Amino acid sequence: CASSDSGAYSNQPQHF.

CDR3 coding DNA: TGTGCCAGCAGCACAGGGCTGGCCTATGGCTACACCTTC. This codes for CASSTGLAYGYTF. This sequence joins TRBV7-9 and TRBJ1-2, with D perhaps TRBD1 (6 bases). The CDR3 extends over 13 amino acids. V was cut by 5 bases and J by 4 bases, with 11 bases left in between. Per the germline V gene, CDR1 is SEHNR and CDR2 is FQNEAQ (reference sequence). The whole variable domain, filled in from reference TRBV7-9 and TRBJ1-2, reads DTGVSQNPRHKITKRGQNVTFRCDPISEHNRLYWYRQTLGQGPEFLTYFQNEAQLEKSRLLSDRFSAERPKGSFSTLEIQRTEQGDSAMYLCASSTGLAYGYTFGSGTRLTVV.

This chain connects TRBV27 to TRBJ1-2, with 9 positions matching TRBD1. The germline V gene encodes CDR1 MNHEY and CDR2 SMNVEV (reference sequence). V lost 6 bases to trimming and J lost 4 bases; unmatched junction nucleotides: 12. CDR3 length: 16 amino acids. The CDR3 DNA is TGTGCCAGCAGCCAACACTCCGGGACAGGGACCTATGGCTACACCTTC. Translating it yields CASSQHSGTGTYGYTF.

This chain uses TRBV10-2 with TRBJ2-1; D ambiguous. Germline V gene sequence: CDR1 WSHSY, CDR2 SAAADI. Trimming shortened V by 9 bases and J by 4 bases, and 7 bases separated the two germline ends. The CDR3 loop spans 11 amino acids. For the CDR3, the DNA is TGCGCCAGTTTAATTTACAATGAGCAGTTCTTC. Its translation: CASLIYNEQFF.

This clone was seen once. The CDR3 DNA sequence: TGTGCCAGCAGCTTAGAAGCGACTAGATGGGCAGACTACAATGAGCAGTTCTTC. Translating gives CASSLEATRWADYNEQFF. V gene TRBV7-6 combines with J gene TRBJ2-1, with TRBD2 as a possible D gene (6 bases). This CDR3 comprises 18 residues. Trimming took off 1 base at V and 3 bases at J, with 19 bases between the two ends. The germline V gene encodes CDR1 SGHVS and CDR2 FNYEAQ.

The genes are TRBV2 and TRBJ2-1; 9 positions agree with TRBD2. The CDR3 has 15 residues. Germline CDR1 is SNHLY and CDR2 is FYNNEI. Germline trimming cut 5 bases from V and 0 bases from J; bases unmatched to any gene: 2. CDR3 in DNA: TGTGCCAGCAGTCAGACTAGCGGCTCCTACAATGAGCAGTTCTTC. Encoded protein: CASSQTSGSYNEQFF.